This entry is about one TCR beta chain. Its target is unknown. TRB cDNA libraries were made by UMI-labeled 5' RACE. TCRdb reanalyzed the 5' RACE reads and collapses them to one entry per CDR3 protein, without DNA. The sample has about 70,000 distinct CDR3 sequences. This entry is derived from a study of CXCR3-negative and CXCR3-positive naive CD8 T cells. Study results and limitations: Freshly isolated PBMCs were used in most assays, given partial CXCR3 loss after freezing. Greater hydrophobicity was found in TRB CDR3s of CXCR3-positive naive cells than of CXCR3-negative naive cells. High diversity, comparable across both naive subsets, contrasted with much lower diversity in memory CD8+ cells.

The CDR3 has 15 residues. Germline CDR1 and CDR2: MGHRA and YSYEKL. Triplicate sorts of under 350,000 cells per CD8+ subset. Naive CD8+ T cells had a CD45RO-CCR7+CD27+CD95- phenotype. This TCR was recovered from a human donor in good health. Some clones in this sample may be carry-over from other donors' samples. Sample: naive CXCR3+ CD8+ T cells from blood. Subset indicated: CD45RO-CCR7+CD27+CD95- naive CD8+ T cells expressing CXCR3 (TNR3+). The genes are TRBV4-1 and TRBJ2-5; TCRdb's D call, TRBD1, is unchecked because there is no DNA. CDR3 sequence reads: CASSHRQGWGETQYF.